The sequence of this T cell receptor (beta chain) was determined in a study of T cell repertoires in cytomegalovirus infection. Study background: An indication of both CMV infection and matching HLA type came from public TCR beta signatures.

TCRdb ran MiXCR on the reads and lists one entry per CDR3 protein. The sample gives roughly 180,000 distinct CDR3 sequences, roughly 28% of which show up once; about 31% is in the top ten. The CDR3 totals 11 residues. Trimming removed 6 bases from V and 5 bases from J, with 8 bases in between. Sequenced input: PBMCs. The receptor was isolated from a human donor in good health (CMV status not recorded). Some clones in this sample may be carry-over from other donors' samples. The chain has TRBV12-3 or TRBV12-4 and TRBJ2-7; the D is unclear. The CDR3 DNA reads as TGTGCCAGCAGCCCCAAAAACGAGCAGTACTTC. It encodes CASSPKNEQYF.